Below, one T cell receptor (beta chain) is given with its context. Study members were between about 18 and 89 years old and lived in over 20 US regions. Clinical history as reported by participants underpinned cohort assignment. CDR3 length: 16 residues. V shed 4 bases and J 2 bases; nucleotides not matched to a gene: 7. Germline loops: CDR1 MNHNS, CDR2 SASEGT. Authors' analysis steps: Nucleated cell counts were estimated from reference gene primer amplification. Generated by immunoSEQ multiplex PCR, the TCRdb table keeps only in-frame clones and is missing some. V and J calls plus clone size are reproduced from that table; the DNA served to infer D and trimming. The table lists about 200,000 clones, approximately 80% of them singletons. This record belongs to a study of blood T cell repertoires in COVID-19. About the research overall: Sites in the United States, Italy and Spain provided acute and convalescent COVID-19 samples.

The receptor comes from a woman aged 35 to 49 with acute COVID-19. V is TRBV6-1 and J is TRBJ2-3; TRBD2 aligns across 9 bases. Sequencing used PBMCs or T cells enriched from blood (not recorded which). The CDR3 loop is CASSGFSGGPTDTQYF. The DNA for the CDR3 is TGTGCCAGCAGTGGGTTTAGCGGGGGCCCCACAGATACGCAGTATTTT.